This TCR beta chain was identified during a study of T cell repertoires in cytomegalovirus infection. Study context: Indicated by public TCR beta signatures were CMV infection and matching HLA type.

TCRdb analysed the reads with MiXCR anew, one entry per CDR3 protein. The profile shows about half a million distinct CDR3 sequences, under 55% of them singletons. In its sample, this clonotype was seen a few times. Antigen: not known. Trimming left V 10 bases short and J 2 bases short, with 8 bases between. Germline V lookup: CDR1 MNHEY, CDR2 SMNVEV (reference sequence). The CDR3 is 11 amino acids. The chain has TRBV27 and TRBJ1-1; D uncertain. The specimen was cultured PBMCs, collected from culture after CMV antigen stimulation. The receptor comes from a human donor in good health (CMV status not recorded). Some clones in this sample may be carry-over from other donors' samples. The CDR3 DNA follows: TGTGCCACCACTAGTAACACTGAAGCTTTCTTT. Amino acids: CATTSNTEAFF.